What follows are 20 T cell receptor beta chains derived from one specimen sequenced in a study of OX40 agonist ivuxolimab in advanced cancers. The method behind the library was the immunoSEQ multiplex PCR assay. Drawn from immuneACCESS, this table holds only the in-frame rearrangements with V and J called that TCRdb kept. Clones are partly lost; checked studies trace under half to an unresolved V gene and leave the rest unexplained. This sample is represented by about 46,000 clones; 70% to 85% of them were singletons. Around 2% of the sample is in the top ten clones. The source was CD4+ or CD8+ T cells sorted from blood, collected in a trial of the OX40 agonist ivuxolimab. The source of these receptors is an adult with an advanced solid tumor such as melanoma, head and neck, liver or kidney cancer.

The V gene is TRBV7-2, the J gene TRBJ1-1; D is unresolved. The CDR3 consists of 12 residues. Germline assignment: CDR1 SGHTA and CDR2 FQGNSA. V was cut by 1 base and J by 9 bases, with 9 bases left in between. DNA for the CDR3: TGTGCCAGCAGCTTAGAAGGACCGAAAGCTTTCTTT. Its protein is CASSLEGPKAFF. Complete variable domain (other parts from reference TRBV7-2 and TRBJ1-1): GAGVSQSPSNKVTEKGKDVELRCDPISGHTALYWYRQSLGQGLEFLIYFQGNSAPDKSGLPSDRFSAERTGGSVSTLTIQRTQQEDSAVYLCASSLEGPKAFFGQGTRLTVV.

This clone came up once. The chain combines TRBV9 with TRBJ2-3; D is unresolved. The CDR3 is made up of 12 amino acids. Trimming pared 0 bases from V and 5 bases from J, leaving 4 bases between. In germline, CDR1 is SGDLS, CDR2 YYNGEE. Here the CDR3 DNA reads TGTGCCAGCAGCGTAGCCAGAGATACGCAGTATTTT. Translated, it gives CASSVARDTQYF.

This rearrangement joins TRBV2 to TRBJ1-6, with D possibly matching TRBD1 (6 bases). The CDR3 loop spans 16 amino acids. The V gene's germline CDR1 is SNHLY and CDR2 FYNNEI. V gave up 7 bases and J gave up 8 bases, with 21 bases separating them. The CDR3: CASTGLAGRGYSPLHF. The CDR3 coding sequence is TGTGCCAGCACCGGACTAGCCGGCAGGGGTTATTCACCCCTCCACTTT.

V is TRBV6-4 and J is TRBJ1-4, with TRBD1 as a possible D gene (5 bases). The V end was cut by 10 bases, the J end by 11 bases, with 23 bases between. The CDR3 spans 14 residues. Germline values: CDR1 MRHNA, CDR2 SNTAGT. The CDR3 region has the DNA TGTGCCATTAACCGGGACCCCGCAGGCGGGAAACTGTTTTTT. Its protein product is CAINRDPAGGKLFF.

The chain carries TRBV5-4 and TRBJ2-7; 9 bases match TRBD1. Germline assignment: CDR1 SGHNT and CDR2 YYREEE (reference sequence). The CDR3 is 17 amino acids. Trimming took 2 bases from V and 4 from J; bases not matched to a gene: 13. The CDR3 region is CASSLMGTGFGIYEQYF. In DNA form, the CDR3 reads TGTGCCAGCAGCTTAATGGGGACAGGGTTCGGGATATACGAGCAGTACTTC.

The chain employs TRBV6-1 and TRBJ1-1, with 7 bases that match TRBD1. Germline V gives CDR1 MNHNS, CDR2 SASEGT. V shed 6 bases and J 1 base; nucleotides not matched to a gene: 5. The CDR3 is made up of 14 amino acids. The CDR3 loop is CASRPGQRNTEAFF. The CDR3 bases are TGTGCCAGCAGACCGGGACAGAGGAACACTGAAGCTTTCTTT.

The rearrangement uses TRBV5-4 and TRBJ2-7; 11 nucleotides agree with TRBD2. Germline values: CDR1 SGHNT, CDR2 YYREEE (reference sequence). Losses at the gene ends were 4 bases for V and 6 bases for J; bases not matched to a gene: 9. The CDR3 length is 15 residues. In DNA form, the CDR3 reads TGTGCCAGCAGCCCGAAACTAGCGGGGGTATTCGAGCAGTACTTC. This codes for CASSPKLAGVFEQYF.

J is TRBJ1-4 and V is TRBV7-6; possible D gene TRBD1, 6 bases. Germline V gene data show CDR1 as SGHVS and CDR2 as FNYEAQ. There are 14 residues in the CDR3. V gave up 3 bases and J gave up 4 bases, with 9 bases separating them. Here the CDR3 reads CASSFTGINEKLFF. The CDR3 nucleotides are TGTGCCAGCAGCTTTACAGGGATTAATGAAAAACTGTTTTTT. The complete variable domain, with remaining parts taken from reference TRBV7-6 and TRBJ1-4, reads GAGVSQSPRYKVTKRGQDVALRCDPISGHVSLYWYRQALGQGPEFLTYFNYEAQQDKSGLPNDRFSAERPEGSISTLTIQRTEQRDSAMYRCASSFTGINEKLFFGSGTQLSVL.

This chain connects TRBV5-4 to TRBJ2-1; 9 bases map to TRBD2. The CDR3 sequence is 16 residues long. The V gene end was trimmed by 4 bases and the J gene end by 4 bases; junction bases not matched to a gene: 9. Germline V gene sequence: CDR1 SGHNT, CDR2 YYREEE (reference sequence). The CDR3 sequence is CASSILSGGPYNEQFF. The DNA for the CDR3 is TGTGCCAGCAGCATACTAAGCGGGGGGCCTTACAATGAGCAGTTCTTC.

The V and J genes are TRBV5-6 and TRBJ2-5, with TRBD2 identical over 7 bases. Trimming cost V 2 bases and J 4 bases; bases outside gene matches: 5. The CDR3 is 14 residues long. Per the germline V gene, CDR1 is SGHDT and CDR2 is YYEEEE. Here the CDR3 reads CASSFKGRVETQYF. The CDR3 bases are TGTGCCAGCAGCTTTAAGGGGAGGGTAGAGACCCAGTACTTC. The whole variable domain, remainder taken from reference TRBV5-6 and TRBJ2-5, is DAGVTQSPTHLIKTRGQQVTLRCSPKSGHDTVSWYQQALGQGPQFIFQYYEEEERQRGNFPDRFSGHQFPNYSSELNVNALLLGDSALYLCASSFKGRVETQYFGPGTRLLVL.

V usage is TRBV5-1 and J usage is TRBJ2-5; 9 bases are shared with TRBD2. The trim removed 0 bases at V and 4 bases at J, leaving 7 bases unmatched. The CDR3 length is 16 residues. Germline V gene lookup returns CDR1 SGHRS and CDR2 YFSETQ. DNA of the CDR3: TGCGCCAGCAGCTTGGAAAGCGGGGGGCCGGGAGAGACCCAGTACTTC. Encoded protein: CASSLESGGPGETQYF. Based on the CDR3 plus reference TRBV5-1 and TRBJ2-5, the full variable domain is KAGVTQTPRYLIKTRGQQVTLSCSPISGHRSVSWYQQTPGQGLQFLFEYFSETQRNKGNFPGRFSGRQFSNSRSEMNVSTLELGDSALYLCASSLESGGPGETQYFGPGTRLLVL.

This chain joins TRBV7-9 and TRBJ2-2; unclear D gene. This CDR3 has 16 amino acids. Trimming stripped 5 bases from V and 6 bases from J, with 19 bases between. The germline gives CDR1 SEHNR, CDR2 FQNEAQ (reference sequence). Here the CDR3 DNA reads TGTGCCAGCAGCCCTGTCAGTCATTCCGTCCCCGGGGAGCTGTTTTTT. It encodes CASSPVSHSVPGELFF.

V is TRBV19 and J is TRBJ2-1, with unresolved D. Germline values: CDR1 LNHDA, CDR2 SQIVND (reference sequence). V was clipped by 3 bases and J by 7 bases, with 13 bases between them. The CDR3 runs to 14 residues. In nucleotides, the CDR3 is TGTGCCAGTAGTATGGGTGGACGATCAAATGAGCAGTTCTTC. Encoded protein: CASSMGGRSNEQFF.

V usage is TRBV6-6 and J usage is TRBJ1-4; D gene ambiguous. The CDR3 consists of 13 residues. V lost 4 bases, J lost 5 bases, and 8 bases lay in between. Germline V gene data show CDR1 as MNHNY and CDR2 as SVGAGI (reference sequence). CDR3 region: CASSSAWNEKLFF. The CDR3, as DNA: TGTGCCAGCAGTTCTGCGTGGAATGAAAAACTGTTTTTT.

J is TRBJ2-1 and V is TRBV6-5; D could derive from TRBD1 or TRBD2 (6 bases each). Germline V CDR1 and CDR2: MNHEY, SVGAGI. The CDR3 contains 16 residues. Trimming removed 2 bases at V and 3 bases at J, with 14 bases between. The CDR3 DNA sequence: TGTGCCAGCAGTTACAAATCCGGGGGCCTCTACAATGAGCAGTTCTTC. It translates to CASSYKSGGLYNEQFF.

The chain couples TRBV25-1 to TRBJ1-6, with unresolved D. Trimming shortened V by 2 bases and J by 10 bases, and 9 bases separated the two germline ends. The CDR3 totals 13 residues. Germline V lookup: CDR1 MGHDK, CDR2 SYGVNS. This chain's CDR3 is CASSERQRSPLHF. The CDR3 DNA sequence: TGTGCCAGCAGTGAACGGCAAAGGTCACCCCTCCACTTT.

The genes are TRBV15 and TRBJ1-6, with a weak D call TRBD1 (6 bases). Trimming left V 1 base short and J 9 bases short, with 16 bases between. The CDR3 is 16 residues long. Germline V gene lookup returns CDR1 LNHNV and CDR2 YYDKDF (reference sequence). The CDR3 sequence: CATSRALGAQASPLHF. The CDR3 DNA reads TGTGCCACCAGCAGAGCTCTGGGGGCGCAGGCTTCACCCCTCCACTTT.

The J gene is TRBJ1-1, the V gene TRBV2; perhaps TRBD1 as D (5 bases). V was clipped by 3 bases and J by 2 bases, with 7 bases between them. The CDR3 consists of 13 residues. Germline loops: CDR1 SNHLY, CDR2 FYNNEI. The CDR3 DNA sequence: TGTGCCAGCAGTGACGACAGAAACACTGAAGCTTTCTTT. As protein: CASSDDRNTEAFF.

This clone has more than one count but fewer than ten. The chain combines TRBV29-1 with TRBJ1-6; D is possibly TRBD1 (6 bases). With 4 bases removed from V and 5 bases from J, the gap between germline ends came to 12 bases. CDR3 length: 14 residues. The germline V gene has CDR1 SQVTM and CDR2 ANQGSEA. CDR3 DNA: TGCAGCGTTGCGGACAGCGTTAATAATTCACCCCTCCACTTT. Encoded protein: CSVADSVNNSPLHF.

The chain recombines TRBV4-1 with TRBJ2-3; the D is unclear. CDR3 length equals 17 residues. In germline, CDR1 is MGHRA, CDR2 YSYEKL. V lost 3 bases to trimming and J lost 2 bases, with 18 bases between them. The CDR3 sequence: CASSQSVLNPTTDTQYF. The CDR3 region has the DNA TGCGCCAGCAGCCAGTCCGTACTAAATCCCACCACAGATACGCAGTATTTT.